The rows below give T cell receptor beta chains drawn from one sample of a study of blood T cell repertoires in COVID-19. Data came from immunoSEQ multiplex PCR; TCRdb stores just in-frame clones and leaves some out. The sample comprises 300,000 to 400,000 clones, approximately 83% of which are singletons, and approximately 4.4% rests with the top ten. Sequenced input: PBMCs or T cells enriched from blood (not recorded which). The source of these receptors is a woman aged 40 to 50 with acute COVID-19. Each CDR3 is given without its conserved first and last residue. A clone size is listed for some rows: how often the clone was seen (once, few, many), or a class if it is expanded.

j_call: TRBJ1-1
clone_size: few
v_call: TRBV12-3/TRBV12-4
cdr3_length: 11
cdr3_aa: ASSGQLNTEAF

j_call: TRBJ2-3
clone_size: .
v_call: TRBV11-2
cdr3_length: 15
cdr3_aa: ASSARLEPRSTDTQY

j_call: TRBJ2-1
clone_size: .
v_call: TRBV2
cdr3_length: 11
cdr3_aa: ASSELAGNEQF

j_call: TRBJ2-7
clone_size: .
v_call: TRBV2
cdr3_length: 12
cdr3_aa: ASSELGTAYAQY

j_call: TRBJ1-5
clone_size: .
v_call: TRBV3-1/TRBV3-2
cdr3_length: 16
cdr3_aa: ASSQDLGGGRGNQPQH

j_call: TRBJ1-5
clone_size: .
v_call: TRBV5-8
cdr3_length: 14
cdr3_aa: ASSLFQGISNQPQH

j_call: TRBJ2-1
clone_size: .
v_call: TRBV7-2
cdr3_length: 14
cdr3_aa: ASSLTGTSGVNEQF

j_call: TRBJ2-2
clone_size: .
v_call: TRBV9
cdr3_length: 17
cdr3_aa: ASSVGLAGVGFNTGELF

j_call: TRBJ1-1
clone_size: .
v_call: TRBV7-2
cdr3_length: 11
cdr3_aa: ASSFAGQYEAF

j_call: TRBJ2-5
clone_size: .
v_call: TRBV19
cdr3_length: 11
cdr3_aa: ASSMGLQETQY

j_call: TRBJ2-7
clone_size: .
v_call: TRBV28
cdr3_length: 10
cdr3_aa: ASSPTAYEQY

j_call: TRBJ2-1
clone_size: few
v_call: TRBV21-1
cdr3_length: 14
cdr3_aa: ASSKKTGTSGNEQF

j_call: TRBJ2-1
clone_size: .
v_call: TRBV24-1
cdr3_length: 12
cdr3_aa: ATSDWTGFDEQF

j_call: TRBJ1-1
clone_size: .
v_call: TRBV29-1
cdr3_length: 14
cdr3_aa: SVVNGGGITNTEAF

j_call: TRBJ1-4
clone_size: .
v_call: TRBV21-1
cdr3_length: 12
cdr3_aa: ASRRVATNEKLF

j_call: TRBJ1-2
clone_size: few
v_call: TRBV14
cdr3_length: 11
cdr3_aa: ASSPGQGRGYT

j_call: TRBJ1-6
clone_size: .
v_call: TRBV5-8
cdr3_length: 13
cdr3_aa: ASSLGRSTQPPLH

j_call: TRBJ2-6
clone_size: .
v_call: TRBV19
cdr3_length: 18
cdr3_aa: ASSTLRTSGRALGANVLT

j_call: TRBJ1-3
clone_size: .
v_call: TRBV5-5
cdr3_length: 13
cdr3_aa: ASNEGLNSGNTIY

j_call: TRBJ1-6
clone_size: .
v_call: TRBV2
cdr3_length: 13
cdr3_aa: ASINRGGLNSPLH

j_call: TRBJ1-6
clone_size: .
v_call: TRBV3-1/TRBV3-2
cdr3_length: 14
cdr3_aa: ASSQEGRGNNSPLH

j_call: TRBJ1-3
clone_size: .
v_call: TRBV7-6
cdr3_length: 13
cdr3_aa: ASSFDGGSGNTIY

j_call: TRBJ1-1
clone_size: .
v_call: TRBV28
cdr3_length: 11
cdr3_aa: ASRVGGGTEAF

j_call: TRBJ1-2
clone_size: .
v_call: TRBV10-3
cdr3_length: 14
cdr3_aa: AISERFAGGGYGYT

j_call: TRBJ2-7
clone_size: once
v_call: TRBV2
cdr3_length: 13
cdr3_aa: ASSARGAISYEQY

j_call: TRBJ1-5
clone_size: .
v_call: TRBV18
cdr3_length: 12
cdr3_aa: ASSPSGDGQPQH

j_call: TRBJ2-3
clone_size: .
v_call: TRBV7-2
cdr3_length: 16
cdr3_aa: ASSPGTSGARSTDTQY

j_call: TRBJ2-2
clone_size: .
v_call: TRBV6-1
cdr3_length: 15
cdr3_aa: ASSEASDWKNTGELF

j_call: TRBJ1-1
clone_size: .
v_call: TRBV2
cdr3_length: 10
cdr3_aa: ASSTDLTSNF

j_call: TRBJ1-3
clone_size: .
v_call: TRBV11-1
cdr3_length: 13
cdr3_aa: ASSLDGSSGNTIY

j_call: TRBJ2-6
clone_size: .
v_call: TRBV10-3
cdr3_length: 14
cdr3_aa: AIGGEGDSGANVLT

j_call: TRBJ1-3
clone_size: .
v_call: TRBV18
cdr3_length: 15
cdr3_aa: ASSPSRDTISGNTIY

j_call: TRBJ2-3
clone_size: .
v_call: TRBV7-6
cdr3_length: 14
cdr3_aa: ASSSRQGPSTDTQY

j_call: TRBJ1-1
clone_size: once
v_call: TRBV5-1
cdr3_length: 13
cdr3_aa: ASSLGAKLNTEAF

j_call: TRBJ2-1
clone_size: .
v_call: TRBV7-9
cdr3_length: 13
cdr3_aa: ASSLSSGSGSGQF

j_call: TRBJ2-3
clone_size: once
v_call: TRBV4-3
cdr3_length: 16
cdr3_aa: ASSQKRLAGGPQDTQY

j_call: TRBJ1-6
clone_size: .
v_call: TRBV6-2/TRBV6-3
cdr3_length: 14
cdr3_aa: ASSSRTGGLVSPLH

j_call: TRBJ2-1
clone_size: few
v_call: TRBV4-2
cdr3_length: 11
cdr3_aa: ASSPGGRNEQF

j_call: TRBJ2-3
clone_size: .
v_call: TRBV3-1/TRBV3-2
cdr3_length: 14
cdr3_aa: ASSQVSGRMGDTQY

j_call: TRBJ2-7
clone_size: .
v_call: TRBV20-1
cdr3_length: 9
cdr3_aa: SASQGGEQY

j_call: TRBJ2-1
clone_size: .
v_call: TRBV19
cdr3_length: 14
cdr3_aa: ASSIGQSAGGYEQF

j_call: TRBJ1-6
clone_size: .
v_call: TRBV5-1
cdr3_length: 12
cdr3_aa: ASSLGTGRSPLH

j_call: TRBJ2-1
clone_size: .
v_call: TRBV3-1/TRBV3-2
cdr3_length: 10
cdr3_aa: ASSQAGTEQF

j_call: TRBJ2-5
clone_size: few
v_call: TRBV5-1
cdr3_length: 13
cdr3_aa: ASSVTGAGQETQY

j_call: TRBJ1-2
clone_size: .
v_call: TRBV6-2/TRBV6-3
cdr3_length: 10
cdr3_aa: ASSTTGTGYT

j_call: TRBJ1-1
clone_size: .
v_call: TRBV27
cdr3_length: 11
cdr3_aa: ASREQGSTEAF

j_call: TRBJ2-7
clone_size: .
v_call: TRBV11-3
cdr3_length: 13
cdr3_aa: ASSPRGTAYYEQY

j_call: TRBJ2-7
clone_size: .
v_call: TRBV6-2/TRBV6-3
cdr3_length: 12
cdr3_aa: ASTPGNPPYEQY

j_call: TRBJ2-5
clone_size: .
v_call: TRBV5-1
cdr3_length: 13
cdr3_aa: ASSLWGGSQETQY

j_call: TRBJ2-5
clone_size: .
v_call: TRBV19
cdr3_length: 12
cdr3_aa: ASSRREGQETQY

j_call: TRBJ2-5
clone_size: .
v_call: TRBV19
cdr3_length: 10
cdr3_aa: ASSQAGGTQY

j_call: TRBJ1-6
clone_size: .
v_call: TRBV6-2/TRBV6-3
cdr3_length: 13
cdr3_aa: ASSYTGQGNSPLH

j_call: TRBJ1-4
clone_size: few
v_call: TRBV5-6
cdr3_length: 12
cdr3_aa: ASSLPGNSEKLF